These T cell receptor beta chains were read from a single sample in a study of blood T cell repertoires in COVID-19. TCRdb's copy holds only in-frame clones and misses some; the assay was immunoSEQ multiplex PCR. The data hold under 300,000 clones, with 85% observed a single time. Sequenced material: PBMCs or T cells enriched from blood (not recorded which). These receptors came from a woman between 50 and 59 years old who had been exposed to COVID-19. Each CDR3 is given with its conserved first and last residue. The order of the fields is J gene, clone size, D gene, V gene, CDR3 DNA, CDR3 protein. The D gene is left open where the match is weak. Size is omitted from some rows. Given values are once, few, many or a class for expanded clones.

>TRBJ1-2|-|TRBD1|TRBV3-1/TRBV3-2
TGTGCCAGCAGCCGCAACCCTGGACAGGGGCCCTATGGCTACACCTTC
CASSRNPGQGPYGYTF
>TRBJ1-2|-|TRBD1|TRBV5-1
TGCGCCAGCAGCTTGGATGGACAGGCTCACTACTTC
CASSLDGQAHYF
>TRBJ1-4|-|-|TRBV7-9
TGTGCCAGCAGCGTGTTTAGTGCCGGAACTAATGAAAAACTGTTTTTT
CASSVFSAGTNEKLFF
>TRBJ2-1|-|-|TRBV7-2
TGTGCCAGCAGCTCCAGACAGACTCCCTACAATGAGCAGTTCTTC
CASSSRQTPYNEQFF
>TRBJ2-2|-|TRBD1|TRBV7-2
TGTGCCAGCAGCTACCAGACAGGGCTAACCGGGGAGCTGTTTTTT
CASSYQTGLTGELFF
>TRBJ1-1|-|-|TRBV12-2
TGTGCAAGTCGCCCGACACCCCCGAAAGCTTTCTTT
CASRPTPPKAFF
>TRBJ2-1|-|-|TRBV28
TGTGCCAGCAGCATTCTAGGAGATGAGCAGTTCTTC
CASSILGDEQFF
>TRBJ1-2|once|-|TRBV30
TGTGCCTCCGGTGAAGGAGGCGGTATCTATGGCTACACCTTC
CASGEGGGIYGYTF
>TRBJ2-5|-|-|TRBV5-1
TGCGCCAGCAGCCGGGACTCCGGAGTAGAGACCCAGTACTTC
CASSRDSGVETQYF
>TRBJ1-2|-|TRBD1|TRBV6-1
TGTGCCAGCAGTGCCCGAGACAGGGGGCGCTTCGGCTATGGCTACACCTTC
CASSARDRGRFGYGYTF
>TRBJ1-1|-|TRBD1|TRBV5-1
TGCGCCAGCAGCAAACAGGGGAGGACTGAAGCTTTCTTT
CASSKQGRTEAFF
>TRBJ1-3|-|TRBD1|TRBV6-6
TGTGCCAGCAGTCCGGGACAGGGAGGGACCATATATTTT
CASSPGQGGTIYF
>TRBJ1-2|once|TRBD1|TRBV12-3/TRBV12-4
TGTGCCAGCAGTACACAGGGGGGAGGCTACACCTTC
CASSTQGGGYTF
>TRBJ2-7|-|TRBD2|TRBV3-1/TRBV3-2
TGTGCCAGCAGCCACCTAGCGGGGGGGTACGAGCAGTACTTC
CASSHLAGGYEQYF
>TRBJ1-1|-|-|TRBV5-8
TGTGCCAGCAGCCCGGGGAGTCGCTGGGACACTGAAGCTTTCTTT
CASSPGSRWDTEAFF
>TRBJ1-1|-|TRBD1|TRBV19
TGTGCCAGCCGTTACCTGCCTCAGGGGGGGAACACTGAAGCTTTCTTT
CASRYLPQGGNTEAFF
>TRBJ1-5|-|TRBD1|TRBV5-6
TGTGCCAGCAGCATGACAGGGCAGGGACAGCCCCAGCATTTT
CASSMTGQGQPQHF
>TRBJ1-1|-|-|TRBV27
TGTGCCAGCAAGTTGTCAACGGACACTGAAGCTTTCTTT
CASKLSTDTEAFF
>TRBJ2-7|once|TRBD1|TRBV28
TGTGCCAGCAGCCGATTCGGGACAGGGGCCCCTTTGACCTACGAGCAGTACTTC
CASSRFGTGAPLTYEQYF
>TRBJ1-1|-|-|TRBV12-3/TRBV12-4
TGTGCCAGCAGTTGGAACGGGGGAACTGAAGCTTTCTTT
CASSWNGGTEAFF
>TRBJ1-2|-|-|TRBV28
TGTGCCAGCAGTTTAATGGCTGGCTACACCTTC
CASSLMAGYTF
>TRBJ2-3|-|-|TRBV4-1
TGCGCCAGCAGCCAAGATGGCGGCAGGGGCACAGATACGCAGTATTTT
CASSQDGGRGTDTQYF
>TRBJ1-1|-|-|TRBV29-1
TGCAGCGTCGCCCCGTTTCGGGGGGTGATGAACACTGAAGCTTTCTTT
CSVAPFRGVMNTEAFF
>TRBJ2-1|-|-|TRBV28
TGTGCCAGCAGTTTCCGGGTTGAGCAGTTCTTC
CASSFRVEQFF
>TRBJ1-2|few|-|TRBV6-1
TGTGCCAGCAGTGAAACCAGGGCTAACTATGGCTACACCTTC
CASSETRANYGYTF
>TRBJ1-6|-|-|TRBV2
TGTGCCAGCACCAGGGGAGAGAATTCACCCCTCCACTTT
CASTRGENSPLHF
>TRBJ2-2|-|-|TRBV5-4
TGTGCCAGCAGCTTGGGTGGAAGGGGGAACACCGGGGAGCTGTTTTTT
CASSLGGRGNTGELFF
>TRBJ1-2|-|TRBD1|TRBV10-3
TGTGCCATCAGCGCCTCCGGGACAGCATATGGCTACACCTTC
CAISASGTAYGYTF
>TRBJ1-5|-|TRBD1|TRBV7-9
TGTGCCAGCAGCTCACAGGGGGCGGGGCAGCCCCAGCATTTT
CASSSQGAGQPQHF
>TRBJ1-5|-|-|TRBV7-9
TGTGCCAGCAGCTTAGGGGGCCGAGATCAGCCCCAGCATTTT
CASSLGGRDQPQHF
>TRBJ1-2|-|-|TRBV6-5
TGTGCCAGCAGCCGCTCGGGAGTTGCTAACTATGGCTACACCTTC
CASSRSGVANYGYTF
>TRBJ2-2|-|TRBD2|TRBV28
TGTGCCAGCGGCTCGTTACGGGGGGGTTCCCCTAACACCGGGGAGCTGTTTTTT
CASGSLRGGSPNTGELFF